The 8 T cell receptor beta chains reported below all come from one sample, sequenced in a study of CD8 T cells in ankylosing spondylitis. A single record per CDR3 protein comes from TCRdb applying MiXCR to the 5' RACE reads. The data contain roughly 490,000 distinct CDR3 sequences, under 5.5% of them seen just once; the ten biggest clones take up around 3.4%. Study-level results: Seemingly characteristic of ankylosing spondylitis blood was a TCR beta motif consisting of about 8 highly homologous variants.

Their target antigens are unknown. The sequenced sample was blood, either unsorted or a sorted T cell fraction (not recorded which). Receptors originate from a male donor with ankylosing spondylitis.

This clonotype was found many times. An end of the junction does not agree with germline; a read error may underlie this. The chain carries TRBV7-7 and TRBJ2-3; 14 positions match TRBD2. There are 16 residues in the CDR3. CDR1 and CDR2 (germline): SSHAT, FNYEAQ (reference sequence). This CDR3 reads CASSWGLAGVGDTQYF. CDR3 DNA: TGTGCTAGCAGCTGGGGACTAGCGGGAGTTGGGGATACGCAGTATTTT.

In its sample, this clonotype was seen many times. The chain employs TRBV12-3 or TRBV12-4 and TRBJ2-7, with D possibly TRBD2 on 7 matching bases. The length of the CDR3 is 14 residues. The germline V and J ends were trimmed by 3 bases and 1 base, with 10 bases remaining between them. DNA for the CDR3: TGTGCCAGCAGTTTTGGGGGGGCGTCCTACGAGCAGTACTTC. As protein: CASSFGGASYEQYF.

This clonotype has ten or more counts. The rearrangement uses TRBV29-1 and TRBJ1-2; 9 bases align to TRBD1. CDR1 and CDR2 from the germline V gene are SQVTM and ANQGSEA. J gave up 7 bases and V 5 bases, and 8 bases lay outside the gene matches. The CDR3 sequence is 13 residues long. CDR3 nucleotide sequence: TGCAGCGTTCCCCGGGACAGGGTCTCTGGCTACACCTTC. The encoded protein is CSVPRDRVSGYTF.

The rearrangement joins TRBV18 to TRBJ1-1; D is perhaps TRBD1 (5 bases). This CDR3 has 13 amino acids. V was trimmed by 4 bases and J by 4 bases, leaving 10 bases between them. CDR1 and CDR2 from the germline V gene are KGHSH and LQKENI. The CDR3 is CASSQGSGTEAFF. The CDR3 DNA reads TGTGCCAGCTCACAGGGGAGCGGCACTGAAGCTTTCTTT. The full variable domain, completed using reference TRBV18 and TRBJ1-1, is NAGVMQNPRHLVRRRGQEARLRCSPMKGHSHVYWYRQLPEEGLKFMVYLQKENIIDESGMPKERFSAEFPKEGPSILRIQQVVRGDSAAYFCASSQGSGTEAFFGQGTRLTVV.

This clonotype was seen repeatedly, ten times or more. J is TRBJ1-4 and V is TRBV12-3 or TRBV12-4, with D maybe TRBD1 (6 bases). The length of the CDR3 is 15 residues. V was cut by 6 bases and J by 6 bases, with 17 bases left in between. In DNA form, the CDR3 reads TGTGCCAGCAGCCACCCTGGGGGCGGCGATGAAAAACTGTTTTTT. Amino acid sequence: CASSHPGGGDEKLFF.

This clonotype was picked up many times. This chain links TRBV29-1 with TRBJ2-1, with D possibly TRBD2 on 5 matching bases. V was clipped by 7 bases and J by 0 bases, with 13 bases between them. The CDR3 is 14 residues long. Germline lookup yields CDR1 SQVTM and CDR2 ANQGSEA. CDR3 nucleotide sequence: TGCAGCGCTGAGAGGGAAAGCTCCTACAATGAGCAGTTCTTC. Translating it yields CSAERESSYNEQFF.

The V gene is TRBV3-1, the J gene TRBJ2-7, with unresolved D. This CDR3 has 11 amino acids. CDR1 is LGHDT and CDR2 is YNNKEL in the germline V gene (reference sequence). V lost 8 bases, J lost 4 bases, and 9 bases lay in between. CDR3 protein: CASGPLYEQYF. CDR3 coding DNA: TGTGCCAGCGGACCCTTATACGAGCAGTACTTC.

There are many counts of this clonotype. V and J are TRBV10-3 and TRBJ1-5, with no clear D. Between the trimmed V and J ends, which lost 3 bases and 7 bases, there was a span of 7 bases. In germline, CDR1 is ENHRY, CDR2 SYGVKD. CDR3 length equals 12 residues. CDR3 region: CAISDFGQPQHF. The CDR3 nucleotides read TGTGCCATCAGTGATTTCGGGCAGCCCCAGCATTTT.